This passage covers 8 T cell receptor beta chains from one sample sequenced in a study of cytomegalovirus exposure and HLA in healthy donors. Vbeta (60) and Jbeta (13) primers were used in the PCR. Libraries were prepared by immunoSEQ multiplex PCR; TCRdb keeps only in-frame clonotypes and omits some of them. The sample has roughly 100,000 clones; approximately 79% are singletons. Material for sequencing was PBMCs. These receptors all stem from a man aged 30 to 45 in good health and CMV-seropositive.

J is TRBJ1-4 and V is TRBV18; TRBD1 is a possible D gene (5 bases). CDR1 is KGHSH, CDR2 LQKENI, per germline. The CDR3 contains 15 residues. V lost 4 bases and J 10 bases, leaving 19 bases between the germline ends. The CDR3 region is CASSLPGTQGLKLFF. In DNA, the CDR3 is TGTGCCAGCTCACTGCCCGGGACTCAGGGCTTAAAACTGTTTTTT.

This clone has a single count. The V and J genes are TRBV7-2 and TRBJ2-5; 9 nucleotides agree with TRBD1. The CDR3 is 15 amino acids. The V gene end was trimmed by 3 bases and the J gene end by 4 bases; junction bases not matched to a gene: 6. Germline assignment: CDR1 SGHTA and CDR2 FQGNSA. This CDR3 reads CASSLGQGGTETQYF. The CDR3 DNA is TGTGCCAGCAGCTTGGGACAGGGAGGGACAGAGACCCAGTACTTC.

V usage is TRBV10-3 and J usage is TRBJ2-7, with TRBD1 matching over 9 bases. The CDR3 covers 14 residues. The trim removed 6 bases at V and 5 bases at J, leaving 8 bases unmatched. The germline CDR1 and CDR2 sequences are ENHRY and SYGVKD. The CDR3 spells CAISPGTGLNEQYF. The CDR3, as DNA: TGTGCCATCAGCCCCGGGACAGGGCTTAACGAGCAGTACTTC.

The table lists this clone with a few counts. The rearrangement links TRBV5-6 to TRBJ1-2, with 10 bases identical to TRBD1. J lost 8 bases, V lost 0 bases, and 4 bases had no gene match. The V gene's germline CDR1 is SGHDT and CDR2 YYEEEE. The length of the CDR3 is 14 residues. The CDR3 DNA reads as TGTGCCAGCAGCTTGGGACAGGGGGCGCGAGGCTACACCTTC. It encodes CASSLGQGARGYTF.

V gene TRBV6-6 combines with J gene TRBJ1-2; 7 bases line up with TRBD1. This CDR3 has 15 amino acids. Germline CDR1 MNHNY, CDR2 SVGAGI (reference sequence). The V gene end was trimmed by 0 bases and the J gene end by 7 bases; junction bases not matched to a gene: 8. The CDR3 is CASSYSTSTGLGYTF. CDR3 nucleotide sequence: TGTGCCAGCAGTTACTCGACGTCGACAGGGCTTGGCTACACCTTC.

This chain connects TRBV11-3 to TRBJ1-1; 8 bases are a match to TRBD1. Looked up from germline, CDR1 is SGHNT and CDR2 is YENEEA. This CDR3 contains 12 residues. The junction had 3 bases not matched to a gene; V was cut back by 3 bases and J by 9 bases. The CDR3 protein is CASSLAGGQAFF. For the CDR3, the DNA is TGTGCCAGCAGCTTGGCAGGGGGCCAAGCTTTCTTT.

The V gene is TRBV7-2, the J gene TRBJ1-5; 8 bases match TRBD1. V trimming: 1 base; J trimming: 5 bases; junction bases outside the gene matches: 7. This CDR3 comprises 16 residues. Germline V gives CDR1 SGHTA, CDR2 FQGNSA. The CDR3 DNA sequence: TGTGCCAGCAGCTTAGTAGCCGGGACAGGCTATCAGCCCCAGCATTTT. Protein product: CASSLVAGTGYQPQHF.

A note on this clone: Likely a read error: the CDR3 ends without its conserved phenylalanine or tryptophan. The CDR3 is CASSLVGGNSNQPQHL. The CDR3 DNA reads as TGTGCCAGCAGCTTAGTGGGGGGAAATAGCAATCAGCCCCAGCATCTT. The chain uses TRBV7-2 and TRBJ1-5; tentative D call: TRBD1 (5 bases). Germline CDR1 SGHTA, CDR2 FQGNSA. This CDR3 has 16 residues. V lost 1 base and J 0 bases, leaving 10 bases between the germline ends.